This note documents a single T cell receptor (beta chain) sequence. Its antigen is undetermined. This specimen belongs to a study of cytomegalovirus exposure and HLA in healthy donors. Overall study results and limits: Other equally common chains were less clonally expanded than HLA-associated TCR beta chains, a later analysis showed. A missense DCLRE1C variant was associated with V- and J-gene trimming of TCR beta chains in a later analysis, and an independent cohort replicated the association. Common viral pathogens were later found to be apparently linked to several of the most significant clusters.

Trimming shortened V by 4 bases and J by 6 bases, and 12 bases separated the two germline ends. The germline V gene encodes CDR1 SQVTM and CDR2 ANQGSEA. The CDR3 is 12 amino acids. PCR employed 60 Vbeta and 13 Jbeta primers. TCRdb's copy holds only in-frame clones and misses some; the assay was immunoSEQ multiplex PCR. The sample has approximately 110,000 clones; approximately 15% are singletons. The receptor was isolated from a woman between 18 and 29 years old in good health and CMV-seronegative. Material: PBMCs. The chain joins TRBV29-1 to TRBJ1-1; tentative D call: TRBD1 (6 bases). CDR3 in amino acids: CSVGRAGAEAFF. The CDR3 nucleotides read TGCAGCGTTGGTCGGGCAGGGGCTGAAGCTTTCTTT.